Listed below are T cell receptor beta chains from one sample, sequenced in a study of T cells in Graves' hyperthyroidism and ophthalmopathy. TCRdb fed the multiplex PCR reads into MiXCR, producing one record per CDR3 protein. The repertoire holds about 680,000 distinct CDR3 sequences, with approximately 40% as singletons. Sequenced input: blood. The receptors were gathered from a woman in her 40s with Graves' hyperthyroidism. Both conserved end residues are part of each CDR3. A D gene is named only where the DNA matches it firmly. Not all rows give a size; the values are once, few, many and, for expanded clones, a class.

>TRBD1|TRBV10-3|many|TRBJ2-7
CAISDFGQGEYEQYF
TGTGCCATCAGTGACTTTGGACAGGGAGAGTACGAGCAGTACTTC
>TRBD2|TRBV12-3/TRBV12-4|few|TRBJ2-2
CASSKGNGRTGELFF
TGTGCCAGCAGCAAGGGGAACGGGAGGACCGGGGAGCTGTTTTTT
>TRBD1|TRBV28|.|TRBJ2-7
CASSSRRDSNEQYF
TGTGCCAGCAGTTCCAGAAGGGACAGCAACGAGCAGTACTTC
>.|TRBV6-6|few|TRBJ1-1
CASNTAGGDTEAFF
TGTGCCAGCAACACGGCGGGGGGGGACACTGAAGCTTTCTTT
>.|TRBV7-2|few|TRBJ2-7
CASSLRTLDPSLEQYF
TGCGCCAGCAGCCTCCGAACGTTGGACCCCTCCCTCGAGCAGTACTTC
>TRBD2|TRBV7-6|once|TRBJ2-1
CASSRGLAGGPDQQFF
TGTGCCAGCAGCAGGGGACTAGCGGGAGGGCCAGATCAACAGTTCTTC
>.|TRBV4-1|few|TRBJ2-2
CASSQVLGRVGELFF
TGCGCCAGCAGCCAAGTTTTAGGTCGGGTCGGGGAGCTGTTTTTT
>TRBD1|TRBV6-1|.|TRBJ2-7
CASSQARQGSEQYF
TGTGCCAGCAGCCAGGCGAGACAGGGGTCCGAGCAGTACTTC
>.|TRBV7-9|few|TRBJ2-6
CASSRGRMFSGANVLTF
TGTGCCAGCAGTCGCGGACGGATGTTCTCTGGGGCCAACGTCCTGACTTTC
>TRBD2|TRBV4-3|.|TRBJ2-2
CASSQGLGAGAVTGELFF
TGCGCCAGCAGCCAGGGTCTAGGAGCGGGAGCGGTCACCGGGGAGCTGTTTTTT
>TRBD2|TRBV20-1|few|TRBJ2-7
CSASKAGNYEQYF
TGCAGTGCGAGCAAAGCGGGAAACTACGAGCAGTACTTC
>TRBD1|TRBV7-2|many|TRBJ1-2
CASSLDRGYTQYYGYTF
TGTGCCAGCAGCTTAGACAGGGGTTATACCCAGTACTATGGCTACACCTTC
>.|TRBV14|many|TRBJ1-1
CASSQERRTEAFF
TGTGCCAGCAGCCAAGAAAGGAGGACTGAAGCTTTCTTT
>.|TRBV25-1|once|TRBJ2-1
CASSESAGAYNEQFF
TGTGCCAGCAGTGAATCAGCAGGCGCCTACAATGAGCAGTTCTTC
>.|TRBV4-1|.|TRBJ1-2
CVSSQDMGDWDYGYTF
TGCGTCAGCAGCCAAGATATGGGGGACTGGGACTATGGCTACACCTTC
>.|TRBV10-2|many|TRBJ1-2
CASSDPRQLLYGYTF
TGCGCCAGCAGTGACCCAAGGCAGTTACTCTATGGCTACACCTTC
>TRBD1|TRBV7-8|many|TRBJ1-1
CASSLHRGYTEAFF
TGTGCCAGCAGCTTACACAGGGGGTATACTGAAGCTTTCTTT
>.|TRBV9|.|TRBJ2-7
CASSVNILPQGGIAYEQYF
TGTGCCAGCAGCGTAAATATCCTGCCACAGGGAGGTATCGCCTACGAGCAGTACTTC
>.|TRBV27|few|TRBJ1-1
CASSLWRENTEAFF
TGTGCCAGCAGTTTATGGAGGGAGAACACTGAAGCTTTCTTT
>TRBD1|TRBV10-3|.|TRBJ1-1
CAISGTGGLMNTEAFF
TGTGCCATCAGTGGGACAGGGGGCCTCATGAACACTGAAGCTTTCTTT
>TRBD2|TRBV15|.|TRBJ2-7
CATSSYLAGEDEQYF
TGTGCCACCAGCAGCTATCTAGCGGGAGAAGACGAGCAGTACTTC
>.|TRBV11-1|few|TRBJ1-6
CASSGLYYNSPLHF
TGTGCCAGCAGTGGACTGTACTATAATTCACCCCTCCACTTT
>.|TRBV29-1|few|TRBJ1-3
CSVEWATGNTIYF
TGCAGCGTCGAGTGGGCGACTGGAAACACCATATATTTT
>.|TRBV2|many|TRBJ2-5
CASSEFSSSVEETQYF
TGTGCCAGCAGTGAATTCTCCTCAAGCGTTGAAGAGACCCAGTACTTC
>.|TRBV19|few|TRBJ2-3
CASSIQESTDTQYF
TGTGCCAGTAGTATCCAGGAAAGCACAGATACGCAGTATTTT
>.|TRBV19|.|TRBJ1-5
CASSAHSTQPQHF
TGTGCCAGTAGTGCGCATAGCACTCAGCCCCAGCATTTT
>.|TRBV7-2|.|TRBJ1-2
CASSLRWGAGGYTF
TGCGCCAGCAGCTTACGGTGGGGGGCTGGTGGCTACACCTTC
>.|TRBV7-2|many|TRBJ2-5
CASTGAGRPETQYF
TGTGCCAGCACGGGCGCCGGGCGTCCGGAGACCCAGTACTTC
>.|TRBV29-1|many|TRBJ1-1
CSAGTGRFYTEAFF
TGCAGCGCAGGGACGGGGAGGTTCTACACTGAAGCTTTCTTT
>TRBD1|TRBV6-2/TRBV6-3|.|TRBJ1-1
CASSQPQGRTEAFF
TGTGCCAGCAGCCAACCACAGGGGAGGACTGAAGCTTTCTTT
>TRBD1|TRBV19|few|TRBJ2-7
CASSFGQGFTYEQYF
TGTGCCAGTAGTTTCGGACAGGGGTTCACCTACGAGCAGTACTTC
>.|TRBV10-2|.|TRBJ2-7
CASTGVGRDEQYF
TGTGCCAGCACCGGAGTAGGGAGAGACGAGCAGTACTTC
>.|TRBV2|.|TRBJ2-5
CASSLGTGGWETQYF
TGTGCCAGCAGTTTAGGGACGGGCGGCTGGGAGACCCAGTACTTC
>.|TRBV5-1|.|TRBJ1-1
CASSLWGQNTEAFF
TGCGCCAGCAGCTTGTGGGGACAGAACACTGAAGCTTTCTTT
>.|TRBV29-1|.|TRBJ2-3
CSVEGEADTQYF
TGCAGCGTTGAAGGGGAGGCAGATACGCAGTATTTT
>.|TRBV11-2|.|TRBJ2-5
CASSSSVDLKTQYF
TGTGCCAGCAGCTCATCGGTTGATTTAAAGACCCAGTACTTC
>.|TRBV14|few|TRBJ1-5
CASSQDGENGGLPNQPQHF
TGTGCCAGCAGCCAAGATGGGGAGAACGGGGGTCTCCCCAATCAGCCCCAGCATTTT
>.|TRBV7-9|many|TRBJ1-3
CASSLRQGSGNTIYF
TGTGCCAGCAGCTTACGGCAGGGATCTGGAAACACCATATATTTT
>.|TRBV7-9|.|TRBJ1-2
CASSYPMNGYTF
TGTGCCAGCAGTTATCCAATGAATGGCTACACCTTC
>.|TRBV7-9|.|TRBJ1-2
CASSDPTVSSREGYTF
TGTGCCAGCAGCGACCCGACAGTCAGCTCCCGGGAGGGCTACACCTTC
>.|TRBV29-1|.|TRBJ1-2
CSSYTGSLYGYTF
TGCAGCTCTTACACAGGGTCCCTCTATGGCTACACCTTC
>.|TRBV2|.|TRBJ2-7
CASSASQGYEQYF
TGTGCCAGCAGTGCTAGCCAGGGTTACGAGCAGTACTTC
>.|TRBV11-2|.|TRBJ1-1
CASAWEGGTEAFF
TGTGCCAGCGCCTGGGAGGGTGGCACTGAAGCTTTCTTT
>.|TRBV7-2|.|TRBJ2-5
CASSSHYRETQYF
TGTGCCAGCAGCAGTCATTATCGGGAGACCCAGTACTTC
>.|TRBV7-2|once|TRBJ2-7
CASSPSYGDTQYF
TGTGCCAGCAGCCCATCATACGGGGATACGCAGTACTTC
>.|TRBV4-3|.|TRBJ1-1
CASSQDLENTEAFF
TGCGCCAGCAGCCAAGATCTCGAGAACACTGAAGCTTTCTTT
>TRBD1|TRBV7-9|few|TRBJ1-5
CASSEGQGSNQPQHF
TGTGCCAGCAGCGAGGGACAGGGAAGCAATCAGCCCCAGCATTTT
>.|TRBV7-2|.|TRBJ1-6
CASSHGRTDNSPLHF
TGTGCCAGCAGCCACGGAAGGACAGATAATTCACCCCTCCACTTT
>TRBD1|TRBV5-5|many|TRBJ1-4
CASTEGAVNEKLFF
TGTGCCAGCACCGAGGGGGCGGTAAATGAAAAACTGTTTTTT
>TRBD2|TRBV7-9|few|TRBJ2-7
CASSSLVKGLAQKYEQYF
TGTGCCAGCAGCTCCCTCGTCAAGGGACTAGCTCAGAAATACGAGCAGTACTTC
>TRBD2|TRBV6-1|.|TRBJ2-7
CASSETSLTYEQYF
TGTGCCAGCAGTGAGACTAGCCTCACCTACGAGCAGTACTTC
>TRBD2|TRBV7-2|.|TRBJ2-7
CASSFRLAGGPLEQYF
TGTGCCAGCAGCTTTCGACTAGCGGGGGGGCCGTTAGAGCAGTACTTC
>.|TRBV19|few|TRBJ1-2
CASTQQLHYGYTF
TGTGCCAGTACCCAACAGCTGCACTATGGCTACACCTTC
>TRBD2|TRBV6-2/TRBV6-3|.|TRBJ2-7
CASTQRWLAGGFEQYF
TGTGCCAGCACTCAGAGGTGGCTAGCGGGAGGTTTTGAGCAGTACTTC
>.|TRBV2|once|TRBJ2-7
CASSEYIYNEQYF
TGTGCCAGCAGTGAATACATATACAATGAGCAGTACTTC
>TRBD1|TRBV6-6|.|TRBJ2-6
CASSTGTGVNGANVLTF
TGTGCCAGCAGTACCGGGACAGGGGTCAATGGGGCCAACGTCCTGACTTTC
>.|TRBV6-4|.|TRBJ2-3
CASSERGADTQYF
TGTGCCAGCAGTGAACGGGGCGCAGATACGCAGTATTTT
>.|TRBV5-1|few|TRBJ1-1
CASSLGRPDDTEAFF
TGCGCCAGCAGCTTGGGTCGTCCTGATGACACTGAAGCTTTCTTT
>.|TRBV7-3|.|TRBJ1-1
CASSPRGYAEAFF
TGTGCCAGCAGTCCCCGAGGGTACGCTGAAGCTTTCTTT
>.|TRBV6-2/TRBV6-3|.|TRBJ2-5
CASSYRQDFEETQYF
TGTGCCAGCAGTTACCGGCAGGACTTTGAAGAGACCCAGTACTTC